The 8 T cell receptor beta chains below were found in one sample sequenced in a study of cytomegalovirus exposure and HLA in healthy donors (TCRdb year 2017). The library came from the immunoSEQ multiplex PCR assay. For the multiplex PCR, a mixture combining 60 forward primers for TCR Vbeta segments and 13 reverse primers for TCR Jbeta segments was used. TCRdb holds this immuneACCESS table with in-frame rearrangements only. Some clones are missing; in checked studies, unresolved V genes explain under half, and the rest has no known cause. Here the sample has around 220,000 clones; 70% to 80% occur a single time. Together, the top ten hold under 0.25% of the sample. Sequenced sample: PBMCs. Receptors originate from a girl aged 2 to 10 in good health and CMV-seronegative.

The chain recombines TRBV18 with TRBJ2-7, with TRBD1 matching over 9 bases. CDR3 size: 17 residues. Germline lookup yields CDR1 KGHSH and CDR2 LQKENI. After removal of 6 bases from V and 3 bases from J, the junction contained 15 bases not matched to a gene. CDR3 DNA sequence: TGTGCCAGCTCCGCCACCAAGGACAGGGGTGCCCGCTACGAGCAGTACTTC. Its translation: CASSATKDRGARYEQYF.

The rearrangement joins TRBV7-9 to TRBJ2-7; 11 nucleotides agree with TRBD1. The germline V gene has CDR1 SEHNR and CDR2 FQNEAQ (reference sequence). Trimming took 4 bases from V and 7 from J; bases not matched to a gene: 6. This CDR3 has 14 residues. The CDR3 here is CASSSDRGRREQYF. The CDR3 region has the DNA TGTGCCAGCAGCTCGGACAGGGGGCGCAGAGAGCAGTACTTC.

This rearrangement joins TRBV29-1 to TRBJ2-3; 7 bases match TRBD2. The trim removed 4 bases at V and 2 bases at J, leaving 3 bases unmatched. CDR3 length equals 13 residues. Germline V gives CDR1 SQVTM, CDR2 ANQGSEA. The CDR3 nucleotides read TGCAGCGTTGCCGGGACTAACACAGATACGCAGTATTTT. Translation: CSVAGTNTDTQYF.

Turning to this clone: Other DNA sequences in this specimen translate into the identical CDR3. The genes are TRBV12-5 and TRBJ2-7; D gene unclear. The CDR3 spans 12 residues. Germline CDR1 reads LGHNT; CDR2 reads FRNRAP. Trimming took off 0 bases at V and 3 bases at J, with 3 bases between the two ends. This chain's CDR3 is CASGLVLYEQYF. Written as DNA, the CDR3 is TGTGCTAGTGGTTTGGTCCTCTACGAGCAGTACTTC.

This chain connects TRBV2 to TRBJ1-2; 8 bases align to TRBD1. The CDR3 length is 16 residues. Trimming at V came to 4 bases and at J to 5 bases, leaving 12 bases not matched to a gene. Germline lookup yields CDR1 SNHLY and CDR2 FYNNEI. This CDR3 is CASSASTGQGVYGYTF. The CDR3 DNA sequence: TGTGCCAGCAGTGCCTCTACCGGACAGGGCGTATATGGCTACACCTTC. The full variable domain, with the rest looked up from reference TRBV2 and TRBJ1-2, is EPEVTQTPSHQVTQMGQEVILRCVPISNHLYFYWYRQILGQKVEFLVSFYNNEISEKSEIFDDQFSVERPDGSNFTLKIRSTKLEDSAMYFCASSASTGQGVYGYTFGSGTRLTVV.

This chain connects TRBV7-2 to TRBJ2-5; a weak D match, TRBD2 (6 bases). The germline V and J ends were trimmed by 1 base and 7 bases, with 13 bases remaining between them. CDR3 size: 14 residues. The germline CDR1 and CDR2 sequences are SGHTA and FQGNSA. In DNA form, the CDR3 reads TGTGCCAGCAGCTTAGGTGGCTACGGGGGGACCCAGTACTTC. Its translation is CASSLGGYGGTQYF.

This sequence joins TRBV27 and TRBJ2-1; D not certain. Trimming took off 3 bases at V and 8 bases at J, with 14 bases between the two ends. This CDR3 is built from 14 residues. The germline V gene encodes CDR1 MNHEY and CDR2 SMNVEV (reference sequence). CDR3 sequence reads: CASSFKTLWDEQFF. The DNA for the CDR3 is TGTGCCAGCAGTTTTAAGACTCTTTGGGATGAGCAGTTCTTC.

As concerns this clone: A junction end diverges from the germline sequence, so it may reflect a read error. V usage is TRBV11-2 and J usage is TRBJ2-1; the match to TRBD2 covers 8 bases. CDR1 and CDR2 (germline): SGHAT, FQNNGV. This CDR3 has 12 residues. The CDR3 DNA is TGTGCCAGCAGCTTAATCGGGGGGGCCGGGATCTTC. Amino acid sequence: CASSLIGGAGIF.